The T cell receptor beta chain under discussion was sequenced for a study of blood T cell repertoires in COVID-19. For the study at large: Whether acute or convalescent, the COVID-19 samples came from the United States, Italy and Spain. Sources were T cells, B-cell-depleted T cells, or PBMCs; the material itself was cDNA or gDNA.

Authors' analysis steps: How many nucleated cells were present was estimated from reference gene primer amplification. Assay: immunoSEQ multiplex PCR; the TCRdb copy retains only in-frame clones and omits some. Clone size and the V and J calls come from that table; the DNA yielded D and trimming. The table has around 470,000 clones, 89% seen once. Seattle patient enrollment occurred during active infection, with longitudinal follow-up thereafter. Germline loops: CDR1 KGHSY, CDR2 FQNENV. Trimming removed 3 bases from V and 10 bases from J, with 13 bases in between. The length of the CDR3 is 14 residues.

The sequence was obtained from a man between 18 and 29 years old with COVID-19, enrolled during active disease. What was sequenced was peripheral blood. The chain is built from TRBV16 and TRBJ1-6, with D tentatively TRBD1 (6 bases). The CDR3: CASSQLGDTSPLHF. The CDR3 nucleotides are TGTGCCAGCAGCCAGCTCGGGGACACATCACCCCTCCACTTT. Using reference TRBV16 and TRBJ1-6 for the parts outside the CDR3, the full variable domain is GEEVAQTPKHLVRGEGQKAKLYCAPIKGHSYVFWYQQVLKNEFKFLISFQNENVFDETGMPKERFSAKCLPNSPCSLEIQATKLEDSAVYFCASSQLGDTSPLHFGNGTRLTVT.